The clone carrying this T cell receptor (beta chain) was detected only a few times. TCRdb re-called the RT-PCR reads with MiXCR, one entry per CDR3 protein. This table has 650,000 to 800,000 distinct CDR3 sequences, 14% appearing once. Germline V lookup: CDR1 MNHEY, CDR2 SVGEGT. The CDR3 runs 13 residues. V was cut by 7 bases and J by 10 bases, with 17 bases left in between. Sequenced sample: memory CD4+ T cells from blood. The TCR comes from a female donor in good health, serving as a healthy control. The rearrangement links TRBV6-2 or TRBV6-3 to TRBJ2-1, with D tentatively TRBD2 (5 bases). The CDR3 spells CASMASWRGEQFF. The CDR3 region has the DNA TGTGCCAGCATGGCTAGCTGGAGAGGCGAGCAGTTCTTC.